The clone carrying this TCR beta chain was counted many times. The sample originates from a study of identical twins. Template switching introduced a universal primer site, and the cDNA bore unique molecular identifiers. Using its own MiXCR run on the 5' RACE reads, TCRdb lists one record per CDR3 protein. The sample has hundreds of thousands of distinct CDR3 sequences; around 8.3% are singletons. Healthy Caucasians provided all donations. The germline V and J ends were trimmed by 1 base and 3 bases, with 6 bases remaining between them. Per the germline V gene, CDR1 is LGHNA and CDR2 is YNFKEQ. The CDR3 is 14 amino acids. The sample was also linked to a second study, of yellow fever vaccine responses in identical twins.

The sequencing sample was made of PBMCs. The J gene is TRBJ2-2, the V gene TRBV4-2; D gene uncertain. The TCR originated in a woman aged 18-30 years in good health. CDR3 bases: TGTGCCAGCAGCCAAGGGTCGGACACCGGGGAGCTGTTTTTT. Amino acids: CASSQGSDTGELFF.